A single sample gave rise to the 30 T cell receptor beta chains below, sequenced in a study of beta chain features in type 1 diabetes. These TCRs' antigens remain unknown. Study findings and constraints: When Type 1 diabetes patients were examined, their TCRB CDR3s proved moderately but significantly shorter in all four CD4+ subsets.

The investigators reverse transcribed all of the isolated RNA, so they sequenced expressed TCRB transcripts. Generated by immunoSEQ multiplex PCR, the TCRdb table keeps only in-frame clones and is missing some. The profile shows around 140,000 clones, approximately 10% of them singletons. The sample comprised central memory CD4+ T cells from blood. The origin of the receptors is a man under 40 with type 1 diabetes.

This clone was seen only a few times. V gene TRBV5-1 combines with J gene TRBJ1-3; the D gene is possibly TRBD1 (5 bases). Germline CDR1 and CDR2: SGHRS and YFSETQ. The CDR3 has 15 residues. Between the trimmed V and J ends, which lost 1 base and 0 bases, there was a span of 8 bases. The CDR3 DNA follows: TGCGCCAGCAGCTTGACAGGTTCCTCTGGAAACACCATATATTTT. This translates into CASSLTGSSGNTIYF.

J is TRBJ2-7 and V is TRBV5-6, with 8 bases lining up with TRBD1. CDR3 length: 15 amino acids. CDR1 and CDR2 from the germline V gene are SGHDT and YYEEEE. Trimming cost V 3 bases and J 1 base; bases outside gene matches: 6. CDR3 region: CASSWVRGPSYEQYF. Here the CDR3 DNA reads TGTGCCAGCAGCTGGGTCAGGGGGCCATCCTACGAGCAGTACTTC.

This clone has just a few counts. This sequence joins TRBV7-2 and TRBJ1-6; D remains ambiguous. The CDR3 loop spans 12 amino acids. V lost 1 base, J lost 14 bases, and 9 bases lay in between. CDR1 and CDR2 from the germline V gene are SGHTA and FQGNSA. As DNA, the CDR3 is TGTGCCAGCAGCTTAGACCGGGTCACCCTCCACTTT. Its translation: CASSLDRVTLHF.

This clone occurred a few times. Additional DNA sequences in this sample encode the identical CDR3. J is TRBJ2-3 and V is TRBV5-1; TRBD2 matches at 7 bases. The CDR3 length is 15 residues. CDR1 is SGHRS, CDR2 YFSETQ, per germline. J was trimmed by 2 bases and V by 0 bases; bases with no gene match: 3. The CDR3 reads CASSLAGGPTDTQYF. DNA for the CDR3: TGCGCCAGCAGCTTGGCGGGGGGACCCACAGATACGCAGTATTTT.

This clone appeared a single time. The J gene is TRBJ2-6, the V gene TRBV15; D is perhaps TRBD2 (7 bases). V lost 1 base to trimming and J lost 2 bases, with 12 bases between them. This CDR3 region has 17 residues. CDR1 is LNHNV, CDR2 YYDKDF, per germline (reference sequence). CDR3 residues: CATSRGRGGAGANVLTF. In DNA form, the CDR3 reads TGTGCCACCAGCAGAGGAAGGGGGGGTGCTGGGGCCAACGTCCTGACTTTC. The full variable domain, completed using reference TRBV15 and TRBJ2-6, is DAMVIQNPRYQVTQFGKPVTLSCSQTLNHNVMYWYQQKSSQAPKLLFHYYDKDFNNEADTPDNFQSRRPNTSFCFLDIRSPGLGDTAMYLCATSRGRGGAGANVLTFGAGSRLTVL.

This clone was counted between two and nine times. The V call is TRBV18, the J call TRBJ2-2; D possibly corresponds to TRBD2 (5 bases). Trimming took 1 base from V and 1 from J, leaving 10 bases between them. CDR1 and CDR2 (germline): KGHSH, LQKENI. CDR3 length: 16 amino acids. The CDR3 DNA reads TGTGCCAGCTCACCACAGATGAGCGGGAACACCGGGGAGCTGTTTTTT. Encoded protein: CASSPQMSGNTGELFF.

The chain is built from TRBV19 and TRBJ1-1; 8 bases agree with TRBD1. The trim removed 5 bases at V and 0 bases at J, leaving 8 bases unmatched. Per the germline V gene, CDR1 is LNHDA and CDR2 is SQIVND (reference sequence). The CDR3 consists of 16 residues. CDR3 protein: CASSFSPGQVNTEAFF. The CDR3 DNA reads TGTGCCAGTAGTTTCTCTCCGGGACAGGTGAACACTGAAGCTTTCTTT. Looking up the rest from reference TRBV19 and TRBJ1-1 gives the full variable domain: DGGITQSPKYLFRKEGQNVTLSCEQNLNHDAMYWYRQDPGQGLRLIYYSQIVNDFQKGDIAEGYSVSREKKESFPLTVTSAQKNPTAFYLCASSFSPGQVNTEAFFGQGTRLTVV.

This clone was recorded a few times. V is TRBV6-6 and J is TRBJ2-4; 9 positions agree with TRBD2. J lost 7 bases, V lost 8 bases, and 15 bases had no gene match. CDR1 MNHNY and CDR2 SVGAGI come from the germline V gene (reference sequence). CDR3 length: 16 residues. The CDR3 bases are TGTGCCAGCGCCTATGGAGCGGGGGGCCTCAAGAACATTCAGTACTTC. Amino acids: CASAYGAGGLKNIQYF.

This clone came up once. The CDR3 region has the DNA TGTGCCAGTAGTATGGGCCCGTCCTACGAGCAGTACTTC. It encodes CASSMGPSYEQYF. The chain employs TRBV19 and TRBJ2-7; D is ambiguous. Trimming cost V 3 bases and J 1 base, with 7 bases left between them. Germline CDR1 is LNHDA and CDR2 is SQIVND (reference sequence). This CDR3 is built from 13 residues.

This clone was detected a few times. The V gene is TRBV15, the J gene TRBJ2-5; 8 bases line up with TRBD2. Germline trimming cut 1 base from V and 2 bases from J; bases unmatched to any gene: 9. Germline CDR1 reads LNHNV; CDR2 reads YYDKDF (reference sequence). The CDR3 is 17 residues long. The CDR3 coding sequence is TGTGCCACCAGCAGAGTCCGTGTGATAGCGGGGCAAGAGACCCAGTACTTC. It encodes CATSRVRVIAGQETQYF.

This clone appeared a few times. V is TRBV6-5 and J is TRBJ2-7; the D is unclear. Germline V lookup: CDR1 MNHEY, CDR2 SVGAGI. The length of the CDR3 is 13 residues. Trimming shortened V by 2 bases and J by 3 bases, and 8 bases separated the two germline ends. This chain's CDR3 is CASSYGLGYEQYF. CDR3 coding DNA: TGTGCCAGCAGTTACGGGCTTGGCTACGAGCAGTACTTC.

The genes are TRBV2 and TRBJ2-3, with D perhaps matching TRBD1 (6 bases). This CDR3 spans 11 amino acids. The germline V gene encodes CDR1 SNHLY and CDR2 FYNNEI. V lost 5 bases and J lost 11, with 11 bases in between. The DNA for the CDR3 is TGTGCCAGCAGTAGGACAGCCGAGCAGTATTTT. It translates to CASSRTAEQYF.

This clone appeared a few times. This rearrangement joins TRBV11-1 to TRBJ2-5, with D tentatively TRBD2 (6 bases). Trimming removed 3 bases at V and 4 bases at J, with 9 bases between. The germline V gene has CDR1 SGHAT and CDR2 FQDESV (reference sequence). This CDR3 has 13 residues. The CDR3 nucleotides read TGTGCCAGCAGCTTGGGAGGCACAGAGACCCAGTACTTC. Its protein product is CASSLGGTETQYF.

J is TRBJ1-1 and V is TRBV11-2; the D gene is possibly TRBD1 (6 bases). Per the germline V gene, CDR1 is SGHAT and CDR2 is FQNNGV. V lost 3 bases and J lost 3, with 14 bases in between. The CDR3 is 15 amino acids. The CDR3 DNA follows: TGTGCCAGCAGCTTTGCGATAGGGGGGGACACTGAAGCTTTCTTT. Translation gives CASSFAIGGDTEAFF. Full variable domain (remainder filled in from reference TRBV11-2 and TRBJ1-1): EAGVAQSPRYKIIEKRQSVAFWCNPISGHATLYWYQQILGQGPKLLIQFQNNGVVDDSQLPKDRFSAERLKGVDSTLKIQPAKLEDSAVYLCASSFAIGGDTEAFFGQGTRLTVV.

The rearrangement uses TRBV7-2 and TRBJ2-1; 11 bases agree with TRBD2. The CDR3 loop spans 16 amino acids. Looked up from germline, CDR1 is SGHTA and CDR2 is FQGNSA. Trimming took 5 bases from V and 8 from J; bases not matched to a gene: 11. The CDR3: CASSASRLAGGYEQFF. The CDR3 coding sequence is TGTGCCAGCAGCGCCAGTCGGCTAGCGGGGGGCTATGAGCAGTTCTTC. Drawing the rest from reference TRBV7-2 and TRBJ2-1, the complete variable domain is GAGVSQSPSNKVTEKGKDVELRCDPISGHTALYWYRQSLGQGLEFLIYFQGNSAPDKSGLPSDRFSAERTGGSVSTLTIQRTQQEDSAVYLCASSASRLAGGYEQFFGPGTRLTVL.

The chain is built from TRBV7-9 and TRBJ1-1; no clear D. Germline V gene data show CDR1 as SEHNR and CDR2 as FQNEAQ (reference sequence). This CDR3 comprises 13 residues. V was shortened by 2 bases and J by 3 bases, with 7 bases between the two germline ends. The CDR3 loop is CASSLQVYTEAFF. For the CDR3, the DNA is TGTGCCAGCAGCTTACAGGTGTACACTGAAGCTTTCTTT.

This clone has only a few counts. The chain links TRBV10-1 to TRBJ2-7, with 7 bases fitting TRBD2. Germline CDR1 and CDR2: WNHNN and SYGVQD (reference sequence). The V segment lost 6 bases and the J segment 6 bases; nucleotides outside the gene matches: 8. This CDR3 has 13 amino acids. The CDR3 nucleotides read TGCGCCAGCAGCCCCGGGACTAATGGCGAGCAGTACTTC. Its translation is CASSPGTNGEQYF.

The V call is TRBV2, the J call TRBJ2-3; perhaps TRBD2 as D (5 bases). Trimming left V 7 bases short and J 6 bases short, with 17 bases between. The CDR3 contains 14 residues. Germline V lookup: CDR1 SNHLY, CDR2 FYNNEI. Written as DNA, the CDR3 is TGTGCCAGCACTGCGTGGGCGCGGGCGGATACGCAGTATTTT. Protein sequence: CASTAWARADTQYF.

The chain recombines TRBV7-2 with TRBJ2-2; no clear D. With 4 bases removed from V and 4 bases from J, the gap between germline ends came to 10 bases. There are 14 residues in the CDR3. Germline V gene sequence: CDR1 SGHTA, CDR2 FQGNSA. CDR3 sequence: CASSSRQVTGELFF. The DNA for the CDR3 is TGTGCCAGCAGCTCTCGACAAGTCACCGGGGAGCTGTTTTTT.

This clone has only a few counts. The CDR3 reads CASTDISGDTGELFF. The CDR3 DNA is TGTGCCAGTACTGATATTAGCGGGGATACCGGGGAGCTGTTTTTT. The chain couples TRBV19 to TRBJ2-2; 8 bases line up with TRBD2. V dropped 7 bases and J dropped 5; count of bases not matched to a gene: 9. This CDR3 contains 15 residues. Germline CDR1 is LNHDA and CDR2 is SQIVND (reference sequence).

In this sample, this clone turned up a few times. The J gene is TRBJ2-7, the V gene TRBV7-2; weak D call: TRBD2 (5 bases). Germline-derived CDR1 and CDR2 are SGHTA and FQGNSA. This CDR3 is built from 14 residues. Trimming took 6 bases from V and 0 from J, leaving 12 bases between them. In nucleotides, the CDR3 is TGTGCCAGCAGTCCAGGACTGGTCTCCTACGAGCAGTACTTC. Amino acid sequence: CASSPGLVSYEQYF.

In its sample, this clone was seen a few times. The chain joins TRBV5-1 to TRBJ1-1, with a weak D call TRBD1 (5 bases). CDR1 and CDR2 (germline): SGHRS, YFSETQ. V was cut by 4 bases and J by 4 bases, with 14 bases left in between. This CDR3 is 14 amino acids long. CDR3 region: CASSSSGDGTEAFF. The CDR3 DNA reads TGCGCCAGCAGCAGTTCGGGGGACGGCACTGAAGCTTTCTTT. Full variable domain (missing parts from reference TRBV5-1 and TRBJ1-1): KAGVTQTPRYLIKTRGQQVTLSCSPISGHRSVSWYQQTPGQGLQFLFEYFSETQRNKGNFPGRFSGRQFSNSRSEMNVSTLELGDSALYLCASSSSGDGTEAFFGQGTRLTVV.

This clone was detected only a few times. The gene calls are TRBV28 and TRBJ1-1; 7 bases line up with TRBD1. The CDR3 runs to 12 residues. V was pared by 7 bases and J by 3 bases, with 2 bases of the junction left unmatched. From germline, CDR1 is MDHEN and CDR2 SYDVKM. The CDR3 DNA sequence: TGTGCCAGCATCCAGGGGGACACTGAAGCTTTCTTT. Amino acids: CASIQGDTEAFF.

This chain joins TRBV4-2 and TRBJ2-5; no definite D call. Germline CDR1 and CDR2: LGHNA and YNFKEQ. This CDR3 has 16 amino acids. Trimming left V 2 bases short and J 2 bases short, with 15 bases between. The CDR3 spells CASSQLSGQKQETQYF. CDR3 sequence (DNA): TGTGCCAGCAGCCAATTATCGGGTCAGAAGCAAGAGACCCAGTACTTC.

The genes are TRBV30 and TRBJ2-5; D is possibly TRBD1 (5 bases). Germline lookup yields CDR1 GTSNPN and CDR2 SVGIG (reference sequence). V lost 4 bases, J lost 0 bases, and 9 bases lay in between. This CDR3 region has 13 residues. The CDR3 sequence is CAWTPGNQETQYF. The CDR3 DNA follows: TGTGCCTGGACTCCAGGGAACCAAGAGACCCAGTACTTC.

Only a few counts were recorded for this clone. The genes are TRBV18 and TRBJ2-6; D uncertain. Trimming removed 8 bases at V and 11 bases at J, with 7 bases between. This CDR3 contains 10 residues. Germline-derived CDR1 and CDR2 are KGHSH and LQKENI. The DNA for the CDR3 is TGTGCCAGCCGTCGCGACGTCCTGACTTTC. Protein sequence: CASRRDVLTF.

The chain recombines TRBV4-3 with TRBJ1-5, with 7 bases fitting TRBD1. Germline-derived CDR1 and CDR2 are LGHNA and YSLEER. V shed 0 bases and J 3 bases; nucleotides not matched to a gene: 8. The CDR3 has 17 amino acids. Here the CDR3 DNA reads TGCGCCAGCAGCCAAGATGTGGGTGACAGGGCCAATCAGCCCCAGCATTTT. Translation gives CASSQDVGDRANQPQHF.

In its sample, this clone was seen a few times. V and J are TRBV6-6 and TRBJ1-2; D remains ambiguous. Trimming removed 0 bases at V and 2 bases at J, with 7 bases between. Germline V gene data show CDR1 as MNHNY and CDR2 as SVGAGI (reference sequence). The CDR3 covers 14 residues. As DNA, the CDR3 is TGTGCCAGCAGTTACTCGTACGGGAACTATGGCTACACCTTC. Its protein is CASSYSYGNYGYTF.

This clone was detected only a few times. The V call is TRBV2, the J call TRBJ2-1, with D hard to call. Germline V gives CDR1 SNHLY, CDR2 FYNNEI. V was cut by 3 bases and J by 4 bases, with 7 bases left in between. The CDR3 is made up of 13 amino acids. The CDR3 sequence: CASSESVYNEQFF. The DNA of the CDR3 is TGTGCCAGCAGTGAGTCGGTTTACAATGAGCAGTTCTTC.

V gene TRBV9 combines with J gene TRBJ2-3; D not resolved. The V gene lost 0 bases and the J gene lost 0 bases, with 8 bases spanning the gap. Germline V CDR1 and CDR2: SGDLS, YYNGEE. This CDR3 region has 15 residues. CDR3 protein: CASSVAPLSTDTQYF. The CDR3 DNA is TGTGCCAGCAGCGTAGCCCCTCTCAGCACAGATACGCAGTATTTT.